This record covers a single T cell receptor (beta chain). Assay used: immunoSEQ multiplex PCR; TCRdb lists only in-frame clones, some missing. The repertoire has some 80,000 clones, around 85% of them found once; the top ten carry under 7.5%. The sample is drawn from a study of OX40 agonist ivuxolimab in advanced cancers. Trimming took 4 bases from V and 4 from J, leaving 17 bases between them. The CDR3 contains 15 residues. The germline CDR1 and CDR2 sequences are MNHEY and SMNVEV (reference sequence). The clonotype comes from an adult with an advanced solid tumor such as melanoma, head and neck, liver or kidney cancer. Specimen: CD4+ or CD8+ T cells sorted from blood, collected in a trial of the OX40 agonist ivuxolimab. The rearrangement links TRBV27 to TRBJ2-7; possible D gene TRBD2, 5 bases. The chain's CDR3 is CASSWGWGALYEQYF. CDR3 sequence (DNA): TGTGCCAGCAGTTGGGGTTGGGGAGCCCTTTACGAGCAGTACTTC.